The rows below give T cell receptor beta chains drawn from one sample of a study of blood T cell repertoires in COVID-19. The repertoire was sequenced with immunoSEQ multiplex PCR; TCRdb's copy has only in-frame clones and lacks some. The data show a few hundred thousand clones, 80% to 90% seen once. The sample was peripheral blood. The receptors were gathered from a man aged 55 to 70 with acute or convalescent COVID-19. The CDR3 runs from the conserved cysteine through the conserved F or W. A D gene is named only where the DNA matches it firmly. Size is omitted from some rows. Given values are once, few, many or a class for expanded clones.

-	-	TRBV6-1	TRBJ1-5	CASSEERYSNQPQHF	TGTGCCAGCAGTGAGGAGCGATATAGCAATCAGCCCCAGCATTTT
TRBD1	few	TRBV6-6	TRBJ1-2	CASSRQGKSEAYGYTF	TGTGCCAGCAGTCGACAGGGGAAATCAGAAGCGTATGGCTACACCTTC
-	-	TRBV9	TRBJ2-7	CASSVASSSYEQYF	TGTGCCAGCAGCGTAGCCAGTTCCTCCTACGAGCAGTACTTC
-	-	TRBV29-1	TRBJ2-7	CSAIDSTRATTEQYF	TGCAGCGCCATAGACAGTACCCGAGCTACGACCGAGCAGTACTTC
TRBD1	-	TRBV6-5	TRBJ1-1	CASSYGRGRIEAFF	TGTGCCAGCAGTTACGGCAGGGGGCGAATTGAAGCTTTCTTT
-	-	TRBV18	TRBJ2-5	CASSGTDETQYF	TGTGCCAGCTCAGGGACTGATGAGACCCAGTACTTC
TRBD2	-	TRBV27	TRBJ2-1	CASSSLAGGVNEQFF	TGTGCCAGCAGTTCCCTAGCGGGAGGGGTCAATGAGCAGTTCTTC
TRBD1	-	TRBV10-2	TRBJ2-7	CASSESSGQGAGEQYF	TGCGCCAGCAGTGAGTCGTCCGGACAGGGGGCGGGCGAGCAGTACTTC
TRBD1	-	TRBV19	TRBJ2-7	CATRWDRGGTYEQYF	TGTGCCACCCGATGGGACAGGGGAGGAACCTACGAGCAGTACTTC
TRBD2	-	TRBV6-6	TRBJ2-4	CASSYQREYKNIQYF	TGTGCCAGCAGTTACCAGCGGGAGTACAAAAACATTCAGTACTTC
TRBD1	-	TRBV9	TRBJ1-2	CASRGQSYGYTF	TGTGCCAGCAGGGGACAGAGTTATGGCTACACCTTC
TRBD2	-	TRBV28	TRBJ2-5	CASSRPGTSGSGETQYF	TGTGCCAGCAGCCGCCCGGGGACTAGCGGGAGCGGGGAGACCCAGTACTTC
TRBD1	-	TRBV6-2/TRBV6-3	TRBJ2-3	CASSRDRGGTDTQYF	TGTGCCAGCAGTCGGGACAGGGGAGGAACAGATACGCAGTATTTT
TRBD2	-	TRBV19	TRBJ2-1	CASTPLAGGPTVLHNEQFF	TGTGCCAGTACCCCACTAGCGGGAGGACCTACCGTCCTCCACAATGAGCAGTTCTTC
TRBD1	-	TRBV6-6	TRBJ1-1	CASSSKGTDVTEAFF	TGTGCCAGCAGCTCAAAAGGGACAGACGTCACTGAAGCTTTCTTT
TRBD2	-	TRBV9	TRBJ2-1	CASSSGTSGSDEQFF	TGTGCCAGCAGCTCAGGGACTAGCGGGAGCGATGAGCAGTTCTTC
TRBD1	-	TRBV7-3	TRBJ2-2	CASSPGTGGTGELFF	TGTGCCAGCAGCCCCGGGACAGGAGGAACCGGGGAGCTGTTTTTT
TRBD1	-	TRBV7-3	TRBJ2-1	CASSLRSPRGFFDEQFF	TGTGCCAGCAGCTTAAGGTCTCCCAGGGGGTTTTTTGATGAGCAGTTCTTC
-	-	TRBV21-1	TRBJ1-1	CASPGQGNTEAFF	TGTGCCAGTCCGGGACAGGGGAACACTGAAGCTTTCTTT
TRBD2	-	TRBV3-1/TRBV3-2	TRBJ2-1	CASSQGRLAGGYNEQFF	TGTGCCAGCAGCCAAGGACGACTAGCGGGAGGATACAATGAGCAGTTCTTC
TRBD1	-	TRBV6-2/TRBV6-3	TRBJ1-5	CASSGAGQGQPQHF	TGTGCCAGCAGCGGAGCAGGACAGGGACAGCCCCAGCATTTT
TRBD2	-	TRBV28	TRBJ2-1	CASRKPSGMFYNEQFF	TGTGCCAGCAGAAAACCTAGCGGGATGTTCTACAATGAGCAGTTCTTC
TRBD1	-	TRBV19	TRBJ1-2	CASSMNSGTAYGYTF	TGTGCCAGTAGTATGAATTCCGGGACAGCTTATGGCTACACCTTC
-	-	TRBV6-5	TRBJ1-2	CASRPGPRQGTTF	TGTGCCAGCCGACCTGGGCCAAGGCAGGGGACCACCTTC
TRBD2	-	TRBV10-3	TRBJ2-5	CAISGPLAGGETQYF	TGTGCCATCAGTGGCCCGCTAGCGGGAGGAGAGACCCAGTACTTC
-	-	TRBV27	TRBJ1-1	CASLNRGPAGAFF	TGTGCAAGCCTGAATCGTGGCCCAGCGGGGGCTTTCTTT
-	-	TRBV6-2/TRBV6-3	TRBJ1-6	CASSLNSNYNSPLHF	TGTGCCAGCAGTCTAAACAGCAACTATAATTCACCCCTCCACTTT
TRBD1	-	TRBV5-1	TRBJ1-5	CASSLGTGYGQPQHF	TGCGCCAGCAGCTTGGGGACAGGGTATGGTCAGCCCCAGCATTTT
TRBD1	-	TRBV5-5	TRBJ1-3	CASSSGDRAGNTIYF	TGTGCCAGCAGCTCCGGGGACAGGGCTGGAAACACCATATATTTT
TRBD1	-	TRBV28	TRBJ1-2	CASSFPSGQTYGYTF	TGTGCCAGCAGTTTTCCGTCGGGACAGACCTATGGCTACACCTTC
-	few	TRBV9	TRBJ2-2	CASSVAVVNTGELFF	TGTGCCAGCAGCGTAGCGGTAGTGAACACCGGGGAGCTGTTTTTT
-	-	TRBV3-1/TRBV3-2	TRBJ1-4	CASSQDDGGMGNEKLFF	TGTGCCAGCAGCCAAGATGATGGAGGAATGGGGAATGAAAAACTGTTTTTT
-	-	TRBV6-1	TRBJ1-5	CASSDPGHQPQHF	TGTGCCAGCAGTGACCCAGGGCATCAGCCCCAGCATTTT